This entry lists 16 T cell receptor beta chains sequenced from one sample in a study of T cells in Graves' hyperthyroidism and ophthalmopathy. Authors of the study amplified TCR beta CDR3 regions from RNA transcripts. First-round RT-PCR with HTBI primers amplified the TCR CDR3 region. Using its own MiXCR run on the multiplex PCR reads, TCRdb lists one record per CDR3 protein. The sample consists of under 500,000 distinct CDR3 sequences, more than 12% of them appearing once. The sequencing sample was made of blood. The source of these receptors is a man between 50 and 59 years old with Graves' ophthalmopathy.

This clonotype was counted many times. V and J are TRBV2 and TRBJ2-7; unclear D gene. CDR1 and CDR2 (germline): SNHLY, FYNNEI. V lost 10 bases, J lost 0 bases, and 13 bases lay in between. The CDR3 is made up of 13 amino acids. The CDR3 nucleotides read TGTGCCACTTCCGAGGACGGCTCCTACGAGCAGTACTTC. Its translation: CATSEDGSYEQYF.

Worth noting for this clonotype: One base away lies a much larger clone, so this may be a sequencing read error. The rearrangement links TRBV28 to TRBJ1-3; unclear D gene. Trimming stripped 6 bases from V and 0 bases from J, with 9 bases between. The CDR3 is made up of 14 amino acids. The V gene's germline CDR1 is MDHEN and CDR2 SYDVKM. CDR3 coding DNA: TGTGCCAGCAGGTCGGCCAACTCTGGAAACACCATATATTTT. Its protein product is CASRSANSGNTIYF. The full variable domain, with the rest looked up from reference TRBV28 and TRBJ1-3, is DVKVTQSSRYLVKRTGEKVFLECVQDMDHENMFWYRQDPGLGLRLIYFSYDVKMKEKGDIPEGYSVSREKKERFSLILESASTNQTSMYLCASRSANSGNTIYFGEGSWLTVV.

In its sample, this clonotype was seen a few times. V usage is TRBV5-1 and J usage is TRBJ2-4; D call uncertain. The CDR3 is 15 residues long. The germline gives CDR1 SGHRS, CDR2 YFSETQ. The ends were cut back, 4 bases at V and 2 bases at J, with 13 bases in the middle. The CDR3 DNA follows: TGCGCCAGCAGCCCTCTTGGGGAAACCAAAAACATTCAGTACTTC. Translated: CASSPLGETKNIQYF.

This clonotype has at least ten counts. The V and J genes are TRBV12-3 or TRBV12-4 and TRBJ1-1, with 7 bases identical to TRBD1. This CDR3 has 14 residues. V lost 5 bases and J lost 6; bases outside the gene matches: 9. CDR3 coding DNA: TGTGCCAGCAGTCCGCGGACAGGTCCCCCTGAAGCTTTCTTT. Encoded protein: CASSPRTGPPEAFF.

The chain joins TRBV5-1 to TRBJ2-5; 8 nucleotides align to TRBD2. V lost 0 bases and J lost 5; bases outside the gene matches: 12. The germline V gene encodes CDR1 SGHRS and CDR2 YFSETQ. The length of the CDR3 is 17 residues. This CDR3 reads CASSLATSGTRRETQYF. The CDR3 DNA follows: TGCGCCAGCAGCTTGGCCACTAGCGGAACGCGGAGGGAGACCCAGTACTTC.

The rearrangement joins TRBV9 to TRBJ2-7; D ambiguous. CDR1 and CDR2 (germline): SGDLS, YYNGEE. The V end lost 0 bases, the J end lost 6 bases, and 7 bases lay between the germline ends. CDR3 length: 12 residues. In DNA, the CDR3 is TGTGCCAGCAGCGTAGGAGTGGGCGAGCAGTACTTC. Residues: CASSVGVGEQYF.

The chain couples TRBV7-9 to TRBJ2-7; D assignment may be TRBD1 or TRBD2 (5 bases each). Germline CDR1 is SEHNR and CDR2 is FQNEAQ (reference sequence). The CDR3 loop spans 16 amino acids. V gave up 4 bases and J gave up 2 bases, with 18 bases separating them. CDR3 region: CASSSDRGPTPYEQYF. The CDR3 nucleotides read TGTGCCAGCAGCTCCGACCGGGGCCCCACGCCCTACGAGCAGTACTTC.

This rearrangement joins TRBV19 to TRBJ2-3, with 8 bases that match TRBD1. This CDR3 has 15 amino acids. Looked up from germline, CDR1 is LNHDA and CDR2 is SQIVND (reference sequence). Here the CDR3 reads CATRTVDRDTDTQYF. In DNA, the CDR3 is TGTGCGACCAGAACCGTGGACAGGGACACAGATACGCAGTATTTT.

In its sample, this clonotype was seen many times. The chain carries TRBV24-1 and TRBJ2-7; D gene unclear. The V end lost 4 bases, the J end lost 2 bases, and 11 bases lay between the germline ends. This CDR3 spans 14 amino acids. CDR1 is KGHDR, CDR2 SFDVKD, per germline. This chain's CDR3 is CATSDATRTYEQYF. The DNA for the CDR3 is TGTGCCACCAGTGACGCGACACGGACCTACGAGCAGTACTTC.

This clonotype showed up just a few times. V gene TRBV25-1 combines with J gene TRBJ2-7, with D possibly matching TRBD1 (5 bases). Germline V lookup: CDR1 MGHDK, CDR2 SYGVNS. This CDR3 has 20 residues. V was clipped by 2 bases and J by 0 bases, with 26 bases between them. The CDR3 sequence: CASSEIKGRKGSQSSYEQYF. In DNA form, the CDR3 reads TGTGCCAGCAGTGAAATAAAGGGGCGAAAAGGATCCCAGAGCTCCTACGAGCAGTACTTC.

Note on this clonotype: One base away lies a much larger clone, so this may be a sequencing read error. The chain carries TRBV7-3 and TRBJ2-7, with 10 bases identical to TRBD2. CDR3 length equals 14 residues. The germline CDR1 and CDR2 sequences are SGHTA and FQGTGA. J gave up 7 bases and V 5 bases, and 8 bases lay outside the gene matches. The CDR3 DNA sequence: TGTGCCAGCAGCCTGGCTAGCGGGAGTTTTGAGCAGTACTTC. It codes for CASSLASGSFEQYF. The whole variable domain, remainder taken from reference TRBV7-3 and TRBJ2-7, is GAGVSQTPSNKVTEKGKYVELRCDPISGHTALYWYRQSLGQGPEFLIYFQGTGAADDSGLPNDRFFAVRPEGSVSTLKIQRTERGDSAVYLCASSLASGSFEQYFGPGTRLTVT.

This clonotype was seen more than once but under ten times. Being one base from a much bigger clone, this may be a read error. V usage is TRBV28 and J usage is TRBJ2-7; D not resolved. V was clipped by 3 bases and J by 3 bases, with 6 bases between them. This CDR3 has 12 amino acids. Germline V gene data show CDR1 as MDHEN and CDR2 as SYDVKM. The CDR3 loop is CASSFALYEQYF. The CDR3 bases are TGTGCCAGCAGTTTTGCCCTCTACGAGCAGTACTTC.

The chain uses TRBV11-3 and TRBJ2-3, with TRBD2 identical over 14 bases. The junction had 6 bases not matched to a gene; V was cut back by 4 bases and J by 3 bases. The CDR3 sequence is 17 residues long. Per the germline V gene, CDR1 is SGHNT and CDR2 is YENEEA. The CDR3 region has the DNA TGTGCCAGCAGCTCGACTAGCGGGAGGGCAGTTACAGATACGCAGTATTTT. It translates to CASSSTSGRAVTDTQYF.

This clonotype has at least ten counts. In DNA form, the CDR3 reads TGCGCCAGCAGCTTGGTCCTGAGCAGCGATGAGCAGTTCTTC. This sequence encodes CASSLVLSSDEQFF. The chain joins TRBV5-1 to TRBJ2-1; unclear D gene. V was cut by 0 bases and J by 8 bases, with 12 bases left in between. CDR3 length: 14 amino acids. The germline gives CDR1 SGHRS, CDR2 YFSETQ.

This clonotype was picked up many times. The chain combines TRBV12-3 or TRBV12-4 with TRBJ2-1, with 16 bases aligning to TRBD2. V gave up 5 bases and J gave up 10 bases; unmatched junction bases: 8. The CDR3 is 16 amino acids. CDR3 in DNA: TGTGCCAGCAGTCCCGGGACTAGCGGGAGGGGGAGGGAGCAGTTCTTC. This codes for CASSPGTSGRGREQFF.

This clonotype was seen a few times. Written as DNA, the CDR3 is TGCAGTGCTAGAGAGACAGGGACCCACGAGCAGTACTTC. Translated, it gives CSARETGTHEQYF. The chain recombines TRBV20-1 with TRBJ2-7; TRBD1 aligns across 7 bases. After removal of 0 bases from V and 5 bases from J, the junction contained 4 bases not matched to a gene. The CDR3 length is 13 residues. CDR1 is DFQATT and CDR2 is SNEGSKA in the germline V gene (reference sequence).